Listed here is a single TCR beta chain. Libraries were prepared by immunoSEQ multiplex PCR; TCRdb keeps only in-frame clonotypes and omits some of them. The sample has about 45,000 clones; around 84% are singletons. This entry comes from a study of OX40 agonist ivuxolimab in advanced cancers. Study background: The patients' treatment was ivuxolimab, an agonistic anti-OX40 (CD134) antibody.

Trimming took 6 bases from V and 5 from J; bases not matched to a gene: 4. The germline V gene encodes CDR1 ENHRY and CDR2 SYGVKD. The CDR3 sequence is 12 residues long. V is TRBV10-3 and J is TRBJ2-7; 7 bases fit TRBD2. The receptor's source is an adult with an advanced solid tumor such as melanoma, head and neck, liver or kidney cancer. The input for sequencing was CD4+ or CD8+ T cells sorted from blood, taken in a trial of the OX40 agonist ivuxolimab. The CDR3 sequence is CAIRTSSHEQYF. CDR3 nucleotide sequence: TGTGCCATCAGGACTAGCAGCCACGAGCAGTACTTC.